Sequencing of this T cell receptor (beta chain) was carried out in a study of prognosis after radiotherapy for stage I lung cancer. A note on this clonotype: An end of the junction does not agree with germline; a read error may underlie this.

It was by two-round multiplex PCR that TCR beta CDR3 was amplified from genomic DNA. First-round PCR amplification was performed with primers specific to each TRBV and TRBJ gene. TCRdb reprocessed the multiplex PCR reads with MiXCR, giving one entry per CDR3 protein. The data show 25,000 to 35,000 distinct CDR3 sequences, roughly 49% seen once. Germline-derived CDR1 and CDR2 are MNHNS and SASEGT. The CDR3 contains 13 residues. Specimen: PBMCs, collected before or after stereotactic body radiation therapy (not recorded which). The receptor was isolated from a donor aged 50 or older with non-small cell lung cancer. This rearrangement joins TRBV6-1 to TRBJ2-2, with D tentatively TRBD1 (6 bases). CDR3 coding DNA: TGTGCCAGCGGCCGGACAGACACCTGGGAGCTTTTTTTT. Protein sequence: CASGRTDTWELFF.